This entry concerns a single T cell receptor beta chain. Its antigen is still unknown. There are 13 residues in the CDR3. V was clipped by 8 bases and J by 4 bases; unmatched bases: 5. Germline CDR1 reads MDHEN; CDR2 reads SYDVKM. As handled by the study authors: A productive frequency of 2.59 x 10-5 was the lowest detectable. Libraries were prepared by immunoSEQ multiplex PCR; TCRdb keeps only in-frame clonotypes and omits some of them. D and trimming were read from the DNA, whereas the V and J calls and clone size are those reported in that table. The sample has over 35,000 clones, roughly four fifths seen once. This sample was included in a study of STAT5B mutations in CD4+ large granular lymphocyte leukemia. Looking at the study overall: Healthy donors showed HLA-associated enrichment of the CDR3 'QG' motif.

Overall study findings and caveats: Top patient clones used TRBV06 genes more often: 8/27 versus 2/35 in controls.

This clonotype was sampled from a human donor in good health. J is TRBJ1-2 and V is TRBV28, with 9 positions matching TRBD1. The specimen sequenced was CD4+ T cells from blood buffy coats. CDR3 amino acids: CASLGTGIYGYTF. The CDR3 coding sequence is TGTGCCAGCCTAGGGACAGGGATCTATGGCTACACCTTC.